This T cell receptor (beta chain) originates from a study of early T cells in non-severe SARS-CoV-2 infection. Study observations and caveats: Matching with VDJdb favored anti-spike CD8 responses (missing private and CD4 specificities).

V shed 4 bases, J shed 0 bases, and the junction held 4 bases outside the gene matches. CDR1 is SGHRS and CDR2 is YFSETQ in the germline V gene. This CDR3 has 14 residues. This clonotype showed up many times. Its antigen is still unknown. TCRdb re-called the 5' RACE reads through MiXCR, storing one row per CDR3 protein. The table has about 31,000 distinct CDR3 sequences, roughly 5.7% seen once. The V call is TRBV5-1, the J call TRBJ2-7; TRBD1 aligns across 7 bases. The receptor comes from an adult who was a healthcare worker with PCR-confirmed SARS-CoV-2 infection or an uninfected control (not recorded which). Sequencing was performed on whole blood. The CDR3 coding sequence is TGCGCCAGCAGCCTTGGACAGGACTCCTACGAGCAGTACTTC. Its protein product is CASSLGQDSYEQYF.